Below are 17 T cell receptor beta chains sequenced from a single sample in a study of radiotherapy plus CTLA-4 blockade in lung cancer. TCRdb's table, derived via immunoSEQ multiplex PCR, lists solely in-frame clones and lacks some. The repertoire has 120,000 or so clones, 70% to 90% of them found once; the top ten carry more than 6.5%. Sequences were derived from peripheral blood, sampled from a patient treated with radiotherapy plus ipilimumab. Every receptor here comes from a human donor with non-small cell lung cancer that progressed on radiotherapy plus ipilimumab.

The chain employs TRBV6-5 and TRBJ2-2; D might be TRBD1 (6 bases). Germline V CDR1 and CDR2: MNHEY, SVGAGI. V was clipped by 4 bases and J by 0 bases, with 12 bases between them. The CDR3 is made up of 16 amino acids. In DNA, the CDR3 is TGTGCCAGCAGTTGGACAGTACTAGCGAACACCGGGGAGCTGTTTTTT. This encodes CASSWTVLANTGELFF.

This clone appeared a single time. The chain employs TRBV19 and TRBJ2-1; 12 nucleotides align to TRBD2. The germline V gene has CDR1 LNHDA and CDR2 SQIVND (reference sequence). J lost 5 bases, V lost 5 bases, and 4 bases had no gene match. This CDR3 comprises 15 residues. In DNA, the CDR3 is TGTGCCAGTAGTCGGACTAGCGGGACCGACAATGAGCAGTTCTTC. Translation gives CASSRTSGTDNEQFF.

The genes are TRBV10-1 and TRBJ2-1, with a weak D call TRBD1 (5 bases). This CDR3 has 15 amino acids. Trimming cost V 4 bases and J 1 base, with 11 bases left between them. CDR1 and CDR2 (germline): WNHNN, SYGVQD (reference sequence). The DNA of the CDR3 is TGCGCCAGCAGTGGTCGGCAGGGATCCTACAATGAGCAGTTCTTC. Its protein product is CASSGRQGSYNEQFF.

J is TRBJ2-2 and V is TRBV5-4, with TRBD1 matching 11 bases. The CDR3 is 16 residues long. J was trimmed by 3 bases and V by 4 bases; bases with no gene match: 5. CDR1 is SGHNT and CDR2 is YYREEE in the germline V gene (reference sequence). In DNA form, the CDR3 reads TGTGCCAGCAGCGCCGGACAGGGGGCGGACACCGGGGAGCTGTTTTTT. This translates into CASSAGQGADTGELFF. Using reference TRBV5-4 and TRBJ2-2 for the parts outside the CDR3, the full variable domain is ETGVTQSPTHLIKTRGQQVTLRCSSQSGHNTVSWYQQALGQGPQFIFQYYREEENGRGNFPPRFSGLQFPNYSSELNVNALELDDSALYLCASSAGQGADTGELFFGEGSRLTVL.

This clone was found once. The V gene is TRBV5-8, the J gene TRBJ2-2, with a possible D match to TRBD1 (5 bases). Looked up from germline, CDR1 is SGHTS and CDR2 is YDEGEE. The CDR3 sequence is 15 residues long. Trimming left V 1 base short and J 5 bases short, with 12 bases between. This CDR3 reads CASSLTGRATGELFF. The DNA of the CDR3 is TGTGCCAGCAGCTTGACGGGCAGGGCGACCGGGGAGCTGTTTTTT.

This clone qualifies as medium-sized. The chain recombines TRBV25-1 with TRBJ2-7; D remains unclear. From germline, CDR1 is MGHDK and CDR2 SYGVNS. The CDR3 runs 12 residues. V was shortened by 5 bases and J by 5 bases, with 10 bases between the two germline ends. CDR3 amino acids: CASSSGYHEQYF. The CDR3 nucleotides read TGTGCCAGCAGTTCCGGGTATCACGAGCAGTACTTC.

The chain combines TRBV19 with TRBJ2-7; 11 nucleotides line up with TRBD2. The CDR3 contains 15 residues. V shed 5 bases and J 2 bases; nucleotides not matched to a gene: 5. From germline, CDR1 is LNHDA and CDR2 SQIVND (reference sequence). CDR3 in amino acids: CASSPGTSGTYEQYF. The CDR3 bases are TGTGCCAGTAGTCCGGGGACTAGCGGAACCTACGAGCAGTACTTC.

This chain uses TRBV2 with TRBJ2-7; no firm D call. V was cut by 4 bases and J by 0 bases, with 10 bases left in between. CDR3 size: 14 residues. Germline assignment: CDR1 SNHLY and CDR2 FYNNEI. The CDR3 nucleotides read TGTGCCAGCAGTGGGGCCAGCTACTCCTACGAGCAGTACTTC. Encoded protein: CASSGASYSYEQYF. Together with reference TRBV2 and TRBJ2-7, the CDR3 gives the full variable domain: EPEVTQTPSHQVTQMGQEVILRCVPISNHLYFYWYRQILGQKVEFLVSFYNNEISEKSEIFDDQFSVERPDGSNFTLKIRSTKLEDSAMYFCASSGASYSYEQYFGPGTRLTVT.

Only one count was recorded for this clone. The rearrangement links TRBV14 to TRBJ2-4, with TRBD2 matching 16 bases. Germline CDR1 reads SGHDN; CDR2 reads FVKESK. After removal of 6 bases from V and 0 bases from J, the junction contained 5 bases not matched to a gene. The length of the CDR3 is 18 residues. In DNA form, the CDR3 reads TGTGCCAGCAGTTCCGGGACTAGCGGGAGGGTAGCCAAAAACATTCAGTACTTC. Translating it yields CASSSGTSGRVAKNIQYF.

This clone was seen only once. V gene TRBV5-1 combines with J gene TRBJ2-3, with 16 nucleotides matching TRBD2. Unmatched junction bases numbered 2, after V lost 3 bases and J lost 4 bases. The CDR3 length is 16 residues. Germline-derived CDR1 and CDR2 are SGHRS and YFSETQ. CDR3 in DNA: TGCGCCAGCAGCTCCGGGACTAGCGGGAGGGCAGATACGCAGTATTTT. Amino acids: CASSSGTSGRADTQYF.

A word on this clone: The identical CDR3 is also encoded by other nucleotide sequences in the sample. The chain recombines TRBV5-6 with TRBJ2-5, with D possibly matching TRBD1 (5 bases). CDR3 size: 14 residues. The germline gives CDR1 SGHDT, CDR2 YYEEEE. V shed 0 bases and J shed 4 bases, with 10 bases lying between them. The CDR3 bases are TGTGCCAGCAGCTTGGATGTGGGGCGAGAGACCCAGTACTTC. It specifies CASSLDVGRETQYF.

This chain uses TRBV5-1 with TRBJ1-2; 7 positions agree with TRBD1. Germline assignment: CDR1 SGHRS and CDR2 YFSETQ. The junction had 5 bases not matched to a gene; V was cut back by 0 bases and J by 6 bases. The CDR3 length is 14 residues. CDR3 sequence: CASSLAPRGDGYTF. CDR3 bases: TGCGCCAGCAGCTTGGCCCCCAGGGGGGATGGCTACACCTTC.

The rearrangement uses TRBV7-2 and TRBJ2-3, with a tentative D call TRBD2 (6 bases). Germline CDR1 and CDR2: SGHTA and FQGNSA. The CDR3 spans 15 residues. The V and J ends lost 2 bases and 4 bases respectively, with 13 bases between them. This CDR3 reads CASSLRPGRSDTQYF. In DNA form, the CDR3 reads TGTGCCAGCAGCTTAAGGCCAGGGAGGTCAGATACGCAGTATTTT.

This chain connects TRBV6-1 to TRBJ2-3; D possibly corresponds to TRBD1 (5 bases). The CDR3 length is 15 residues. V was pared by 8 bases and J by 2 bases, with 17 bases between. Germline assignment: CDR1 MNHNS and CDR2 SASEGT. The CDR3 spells CASRALQGNTDTQYF. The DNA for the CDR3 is TGTGCCAGCCGTGCGCTCCAGGGAAACACAGATACGCAGTATTTT.

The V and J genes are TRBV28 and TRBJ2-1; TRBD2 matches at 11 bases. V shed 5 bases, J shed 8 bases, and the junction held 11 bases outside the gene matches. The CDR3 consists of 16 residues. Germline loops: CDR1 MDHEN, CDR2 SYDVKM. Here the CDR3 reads CASSLFTSGSTHEQFF. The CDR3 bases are TGTGCCAGCAGTCTCTTCACTAGCGGGAGTACCCATGAGCAGTTCTTC.

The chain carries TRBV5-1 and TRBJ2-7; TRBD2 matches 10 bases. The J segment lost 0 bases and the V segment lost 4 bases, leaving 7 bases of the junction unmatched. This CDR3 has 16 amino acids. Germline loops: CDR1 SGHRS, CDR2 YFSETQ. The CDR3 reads CASSLGTSGISYEQYF. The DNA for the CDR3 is TGCGCCAGCAGCCTAGGAACTAGCGGGATCTCCTACGAGCAGTACTTC.

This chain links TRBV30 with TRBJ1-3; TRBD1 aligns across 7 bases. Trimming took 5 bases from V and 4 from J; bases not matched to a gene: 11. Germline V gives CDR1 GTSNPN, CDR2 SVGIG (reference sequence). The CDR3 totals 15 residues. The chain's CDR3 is CAWEGDTGVGNTIYF. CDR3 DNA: TGTGCCTGGGAGGGGGATACAGGGGTCGGAAACACCATATATTTT.